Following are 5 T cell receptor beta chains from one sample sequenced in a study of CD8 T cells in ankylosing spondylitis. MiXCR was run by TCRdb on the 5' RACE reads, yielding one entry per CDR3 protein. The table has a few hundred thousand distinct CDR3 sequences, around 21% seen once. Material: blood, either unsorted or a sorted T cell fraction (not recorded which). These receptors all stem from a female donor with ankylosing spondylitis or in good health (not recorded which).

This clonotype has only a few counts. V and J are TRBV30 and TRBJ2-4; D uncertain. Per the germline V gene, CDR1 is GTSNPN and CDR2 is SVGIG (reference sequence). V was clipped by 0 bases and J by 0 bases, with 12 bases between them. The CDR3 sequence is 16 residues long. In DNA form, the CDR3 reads TGTGCCTGGAGTGTCGCAGGCACTCTAGCCAAAAACATTCAGTACTTC. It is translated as CAWSVAGTLAKNIQYF. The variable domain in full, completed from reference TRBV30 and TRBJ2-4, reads SQTIHQWPATLVQPVGSPLSLECTVEGTSNPNLYWYRQAAGRGLQLLFYSVGIGQISSEVPQNLSASRPQDRQFILSSKKLLLSDSGFYLCAWSVAGTLAKNIQYFGAGTRLSVL.

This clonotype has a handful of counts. CDR3 in amino acids: CASSLRAGGEQFF. The CDR3 region has the DNA TGTGCCAGCAGCCTGCGGGCGGGAGGGGAGCAGTTCTTC. The chain links TRBV3-1 to TRBJ2-1; 9 positions agree with TRBD2. Germline CDR1 and CDR2: LGHDT and YNNKEL (reference sequence). The trim removed 4 bases at V and 10 bases at J, leaving 5 bases unmatched. CDR3 length: 13 residues.

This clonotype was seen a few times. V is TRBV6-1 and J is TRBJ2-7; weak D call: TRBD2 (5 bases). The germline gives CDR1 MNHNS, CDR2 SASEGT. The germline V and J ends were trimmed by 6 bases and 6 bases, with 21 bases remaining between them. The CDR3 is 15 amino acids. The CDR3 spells CASSWGELNVGEQYF. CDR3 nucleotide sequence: TGTGCCAGCAGCTGGGGAGAACTTAATGTCGGCGAGCAGTACTTC.

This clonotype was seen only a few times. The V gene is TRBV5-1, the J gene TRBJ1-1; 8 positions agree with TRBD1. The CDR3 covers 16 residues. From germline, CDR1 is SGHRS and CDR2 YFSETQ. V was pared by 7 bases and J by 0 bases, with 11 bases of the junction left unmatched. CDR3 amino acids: CASGPGTGVMNTEAFF. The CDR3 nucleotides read TGCGCCAGCGGACCCGGGACAGGAGTCATGAACACTGAAGCTTTCTTT.

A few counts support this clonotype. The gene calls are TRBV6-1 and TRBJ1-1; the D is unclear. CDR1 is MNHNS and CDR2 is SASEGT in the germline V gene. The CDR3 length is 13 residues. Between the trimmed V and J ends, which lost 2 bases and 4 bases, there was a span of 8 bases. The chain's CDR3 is CASSERVVTEAFF. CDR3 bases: TGTGCCAGCAGTGAAAGGGTCGTCACTGAAGCTTTCTTT.